The rows below give T cell receptor beta chains drawn from one sample of a study of beta chain features in type 1 diabetes. Clones were read by immunoSEQ multiplex PCR, and TCRdb kept only the in-frame ones, dropping some. The sample carries about 160,000 clones, roughly 9% recorded once. The source material was central memory CD4+ T cells from blood. These receptors were obtained from a woman aged 18-29 years in good health. The CDR3 runs from the conserved cysteine through the conserved F or W.

V gene: TRBV29-1; J gene: TRBJ1-1; CDR3 protein: CSVEAREPTEAFF
V gene: TRBV23-1; J gene: TRBJ1-6; CDR3 protein: CASTFGQGDVYYNSPLHF
V gene: TRBV7-9; J gene: TRBJ2-5; CDR3 protein: CASSLLAGGSETQYF
V gene: TRBV6-6; J gene: TRBJ1-2; CDR3 protein: CASSHGHNYGYTF
V gene: TRBV6-5; J gene: TRBJ2-1; CDR3 protein: CASSASYNEQFF
V gene: TRBV19; J gene: TRBJ2-2; CDR3 protein: CASRRTANTGELFF
V gene: TRBV30; J gene: TRBJ2-1; CDR3 protein: CASFLRGYYNEQFF
V gene: TRBV5-4; J gene: TRBJ2-5; CDR3 protein: CASSPTSGGQETQYF
V gene: TRBV2; J gene: TRBJ2-2; CDR3 protein: CASSISGQNTGELFF
V gene: TRBV19; J gene: TRBJ2-7; CDR3 protein: CASSDTTGGYEQYF
V gene: TRBV7-2; J gene: TRBJ1-6; CDR3 protein: CASSGGQGLLPLHF
V gene: TRBV28; J gene: TRBJ1-5; CDR3 protein: CASSRGGSNQPQHF
V gene: TRBV18; J gene: TRBJ1-1; CDR3 protein: CASSPDARVVRNTEAFF
V gene: TRBV5-6; J gene: TRBJ2-7; CDR3 protein: CASSLRYEQYF
V gene: TRBV10-3; J gene: TRBJ2-3; CDR3 protein: CAIGSGTWVSTDTQYF
V gene: TRBV2; J gene: TRBJ1-1; CDR3 protein: CASIRADSTEAFF
V gene: TRBV6-1; J gene: TRBJ1-2; CDR3 protein: CASSRGESAYGYTF
V gene: TRBV27; J gene: TRBJ1-2; CDR3 protein: CASSVSPDRNYGYTF
V gene: TRBV18; J gene: TRBJ1-2; CDR3 protein: CASSPDRDGYGYTF
V gene: TRBV7-2; J gene: TRBJ2-1; CDR3 protein: CASTLGPGTGCFF
V gene: TRBV6-1; J gene: TRBJ2-1; CDR3 protein: CASSPTSGRGNEQFF
V gene: TRBV4-2; J gene: TRBJ2-5; CDR3 protein: CASSQGGLAGGETQYF
V gene: TRBV2; J gene: TRBJ2-1; CDR3 protein: CASSLRVAGGSGNEQFF
V gene: TRBV27; J gene: TRBJ1-2; CDR3 protein: CASSLSRTANYGYTF
V gene: TRBV14; J gene: TRBJ1-1; CDR3 protein: CASSPLTGGGSRTEAFF
V gene: TRBV4-2; J gene: TRBJ2-3; CDR3 protein: CASSRDQRGTDTQYF
V gene: TRBV2; J gene: TRBJ2-3; CDR3 protein: CASSPFTSGGTDTQYF